This TCR beta chain is from a study of T cells after yellow fever vaccination. Generation of TCR cDNA used 5'RACE template switching (which added a universal primer site and UMIs). TCRdb reprocessed the 5' RACE reads via MiXCR and lists one record per CDR3 protein. The sample yields fewer than 500,000 distinct CDR3 sequences, around a sixth seen once. Germline CDR1 reads LGHNA; CDR2 reads YNFKEQ. CDR3 size: 13 residues. Trimming pared 1 base from V and 4 bases from J, leaving 5 bases between. General study results and limits: The secondary T-cell response peaked on day 5, not day 15, but was weaker.

Details on this clonotype: Its target is unknown.

This chain links TRBV4-2 with TRBJ1-3; D remains unclear. The sequenced sample was PBMCs, obtained before the yellow fever booster vaccination. The sequence was obtained from a man younger than 30 who received the YFV17D yellow fever vaccine. This CDR3 reads CASSQVRGNTIYF. CDR3 sequence (DNA): TGTGCCAGCAGCCAAGTCCGGGGAAACACCATATATTTT.